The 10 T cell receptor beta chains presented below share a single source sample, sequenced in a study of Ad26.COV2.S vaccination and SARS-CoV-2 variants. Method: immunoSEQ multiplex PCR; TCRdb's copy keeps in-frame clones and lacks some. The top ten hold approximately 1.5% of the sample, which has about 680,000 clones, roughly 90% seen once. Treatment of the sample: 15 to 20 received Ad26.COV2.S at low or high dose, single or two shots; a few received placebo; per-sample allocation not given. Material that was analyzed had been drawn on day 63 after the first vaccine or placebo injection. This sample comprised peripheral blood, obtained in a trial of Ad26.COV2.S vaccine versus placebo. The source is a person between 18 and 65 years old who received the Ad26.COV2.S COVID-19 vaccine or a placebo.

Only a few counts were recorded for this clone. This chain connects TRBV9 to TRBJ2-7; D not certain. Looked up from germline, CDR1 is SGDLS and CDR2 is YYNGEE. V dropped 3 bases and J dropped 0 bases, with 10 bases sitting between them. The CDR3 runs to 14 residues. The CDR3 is CASSDPGSSYEQYF. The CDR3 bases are TGTGCCAGCAGCGACCCGGGTAGCTCCTACGAGCAGTACTTC.

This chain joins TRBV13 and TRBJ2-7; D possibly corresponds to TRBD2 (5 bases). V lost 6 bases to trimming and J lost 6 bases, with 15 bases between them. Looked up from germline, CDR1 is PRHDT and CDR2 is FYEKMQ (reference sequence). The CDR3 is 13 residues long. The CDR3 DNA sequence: TGTGCCAGCAGTCCGATTAGCGCGCGCGAGCAGTACTTC. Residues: CASSPISAREQYF.

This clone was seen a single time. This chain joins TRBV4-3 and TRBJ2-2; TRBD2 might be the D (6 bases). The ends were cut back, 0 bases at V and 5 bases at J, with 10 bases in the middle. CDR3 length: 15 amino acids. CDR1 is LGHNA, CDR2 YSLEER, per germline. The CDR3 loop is CASSQERRETGELFF. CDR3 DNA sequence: TGCGCCAGCAGCCAAGAGAGACGGGAGACCGGGGAGCTGTTTTTT.

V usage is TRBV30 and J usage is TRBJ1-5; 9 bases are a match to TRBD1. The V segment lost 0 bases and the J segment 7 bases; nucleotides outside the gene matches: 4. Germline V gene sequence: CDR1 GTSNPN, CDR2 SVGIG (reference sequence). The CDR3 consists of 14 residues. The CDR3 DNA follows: TGTGCCTGGAGTGTGGCAACAGGGGGCCAGCCCCAGCATTTT. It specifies CAWSVATGGQPQHF.

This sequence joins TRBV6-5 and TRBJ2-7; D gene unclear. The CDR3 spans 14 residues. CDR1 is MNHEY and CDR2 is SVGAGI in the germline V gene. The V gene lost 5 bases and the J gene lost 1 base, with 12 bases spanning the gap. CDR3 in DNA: TGTGCCAGCAGTCTCCTGACGCCATCCTACGAGCAGTACTTC. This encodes CASSLLTPSYEQYF.

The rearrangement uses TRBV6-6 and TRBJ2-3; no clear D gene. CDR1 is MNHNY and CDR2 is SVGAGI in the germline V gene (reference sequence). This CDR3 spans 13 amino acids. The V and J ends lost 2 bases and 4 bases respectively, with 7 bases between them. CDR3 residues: CASSYQVADTQYF. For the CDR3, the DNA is TGTGCCAGCAGTTACCAAGTAGCAGATACGCAGTATTTT.

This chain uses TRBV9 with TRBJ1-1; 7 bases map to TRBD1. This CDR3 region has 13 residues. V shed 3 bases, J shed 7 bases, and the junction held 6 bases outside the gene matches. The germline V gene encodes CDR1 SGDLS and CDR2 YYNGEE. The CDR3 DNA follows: TGTGCCAGCAGCGGACAGGGCACTGATGAAGCTTTCTTT. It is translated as CASSGQGTDEAFF.

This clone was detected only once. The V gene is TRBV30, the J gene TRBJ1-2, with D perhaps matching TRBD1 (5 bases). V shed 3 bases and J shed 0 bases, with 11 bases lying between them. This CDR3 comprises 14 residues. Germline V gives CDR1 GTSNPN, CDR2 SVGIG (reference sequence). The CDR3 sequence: CAWRPTVTNYGYTF. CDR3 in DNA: TGTGCCTGGAGGCCGACAGTTACTAACTATGGCTACACCTTC.

The CDR3 loop is CASSRWAGNTEAFF. For the CDR3, the DNA is TGTGCCAGCAGCCGCTGGGCAGGAAACACTGAAGCTTTCTTT. V gene TRBV2 combines with J gene TRBJ1-1; D remains ambiguous. The germline V gene has CDR1 SNHLY and CDR2 FYNNEI. Trimming pared 6 bases from V and 2 bases from J, leaving 13 bases between. This CDR3 has 14 residues.

The CDR3 is CAISEGGQGGAGANVLTF. CDR3 sequence (DNA): TGTGCCATCAGTGAAGGTGGACAGGGTGGCGCTGGGGCCAACGTCCTGACTTTC. The rearrangement uses TRBV10-3 and TRBJ2-6; 8 bases map to TRBD1. CDR3 length equals 18 residues. V lost 3 bases to trimming and J lost 2 bases; unmatched junction nucleotides: 9. Germline V CDR1 and CDR2: ENHRY, SYGVKD.